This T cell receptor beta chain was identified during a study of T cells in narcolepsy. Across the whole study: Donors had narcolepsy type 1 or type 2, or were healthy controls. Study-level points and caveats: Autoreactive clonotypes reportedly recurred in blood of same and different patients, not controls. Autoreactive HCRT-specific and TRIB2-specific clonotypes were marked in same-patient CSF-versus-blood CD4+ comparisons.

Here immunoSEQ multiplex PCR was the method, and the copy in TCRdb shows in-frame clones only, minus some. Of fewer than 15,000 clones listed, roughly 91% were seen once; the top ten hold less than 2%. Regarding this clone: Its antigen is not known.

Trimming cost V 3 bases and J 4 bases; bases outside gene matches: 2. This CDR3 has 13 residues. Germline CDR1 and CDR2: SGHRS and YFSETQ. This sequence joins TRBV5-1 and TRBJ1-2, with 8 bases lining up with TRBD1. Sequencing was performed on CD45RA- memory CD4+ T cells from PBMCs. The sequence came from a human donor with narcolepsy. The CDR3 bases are TGCGCCAGCAGCTCAGGGGGCAGCTATGGCTACACCTTC. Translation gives CASSSGGSYGYTF.